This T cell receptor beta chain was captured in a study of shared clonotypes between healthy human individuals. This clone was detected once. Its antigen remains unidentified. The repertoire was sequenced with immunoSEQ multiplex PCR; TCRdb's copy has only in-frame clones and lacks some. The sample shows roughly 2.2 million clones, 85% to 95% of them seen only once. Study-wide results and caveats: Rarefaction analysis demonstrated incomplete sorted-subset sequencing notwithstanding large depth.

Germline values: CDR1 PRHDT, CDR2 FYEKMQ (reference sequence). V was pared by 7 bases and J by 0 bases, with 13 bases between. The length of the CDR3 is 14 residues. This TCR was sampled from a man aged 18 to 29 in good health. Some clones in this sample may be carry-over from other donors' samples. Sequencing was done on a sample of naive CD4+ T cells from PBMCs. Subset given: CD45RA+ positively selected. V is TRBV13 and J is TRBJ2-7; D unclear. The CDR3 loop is CASTPQPSSYEQYF. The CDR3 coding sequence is TGTGCCAGCACCCCCCAGCCTAGCTCCTACGAGCAGTACTTC. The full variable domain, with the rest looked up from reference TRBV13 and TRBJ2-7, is AAGVIQSPRHLIKEKRETATLKCYPIPRHDTVYWYQQGPGQDPQFLISFYEKMQSDKGSIPDRFSAQQFSDYHSELNMSSLELGDSALYFCASTPQPSSYEQYFGPGTRLTVT.